This T cell receptor beta chain was observed in a study of blood T cell repertoires in COVID-19. Across the study: Some COVID-19 samples were acute and others convalescent; all came from the United States, Italy and Spain. PBMCs, B-cell-depleted T cells, or T cells were the source of the cDNA or gDNA that made up the material.

The authors' processing: Using reference gene primer amplification, nucleated cell counts were estimated. Here immunoSEQ multiplex PCR was the method, and the copy in TCRdb shows in-frame clones only, minus some. The DNA gave D and trimming, while V, J and clone size come from that table. The repertoire includes 80,000 or so clones, 75% to 90% of them detected once, and 15% to 20% sits in the top ten. The table lists this clone with a few counts. The CDR3 is made up of 14 amino acids. V was shortened by 3 bases and J by 1 base, with 9 bases between the two germline ends. Looked up from germline, CDR1 is MGHDK and CDR2 is SYGVNS.

The source material was peripheral blood. The chain couples TRBV25-1 to TRBJ1-1; D gene uncertain. The source of this sequence is a human donor in a cohort sampled during active COVID-19. The CDR3 sequence: CASSDLGRNTEAFF. The CDR3 region has the DNA TGTGCCAGCAGTGACCTTGGGAGGAACACTGAAGCTTTCTTT.